Below, 18 T cell receptor beta chains from the same sample are listed, as sequenced in a study of blood T cell repertoires in COVID-19. Clones were read by immunoSEQ multiplex PCR, and TCRdb kept only the in-frame ones, dropping some. Of around 160,000 clones in the sample, about 88% were seen once. The sample taken for sequencing was peripheral blood. The source of these receptors is a man between 60 and 70 years old with active or convalescent COVID-19.

The chain joins TRBV27 to TRBJ1-2; TRBD1 might be the D (6 bases). CDR3 length equals 16 residues. V lost 4 bases and J 10 bases, leaving 25 bases between the germline ends. Germline CDR1 MNHEY, CDR2 SMNVEV (reference sequence). CDR3 coding DNA: TGTGCCAGCAGTTCCCCCGCGGGAGGAGGGGGGTTGGTCTACACCTTC. The encoded protein is CASSSPAGGGGLVYTF.

This chain uses TRBV5-4 with TRBJ2-3; D is possibly TRBD1 (5 bases). V gave up 0 bases and J gave up 6 bases, with 8 bases separating them. The CDR3 totals 13 residues. The germline gives CDR1 SGHNT, CDR2 YYREEE (reference sequence). The CDR3 DNA is TGTGCCAGCAGCTTGGGGGGCGCTGATACGCAGTATTTT. Translating gives CASSLGGADTQYF.

The chain couples TRBV6-5 to TRBJ2-7; 9 nucleotides align to TRBD1. The CDR3 runs 16 residues. Germline V gene sequence: CDR1 MNHEY, CDR2 SVGAGI. Trimming removed 2 bases from V and 4 bases from J; junction bases left unmatched: 9. CDR3 loop: CASSYATGTGFYEQYF. The DNA of the CDR3 is TGTGCCAGCAGTTACGCCACCGGGACAGGGTTTTACGAGCAGTACTTC.

The chain carries TRBV19 and TRBJ1-5; no firm D call. V was trimmed by 6 bases and J by 6 bases, leaving 9 bases between them. CDR1 is LNHDA and CDR2 is SQIVND in the germline V gene (reference sequence). The length of the CDR3 is 12 residues. The DNA of the CDR3 is TGTGCCAGTAGCCGGGTAGGTCAGCCCCAGCATTTT. It yields the protein CASSRVGQPQHF. Combining the CDR3 with reference TRBV19 and TRBJ1-5 gives the whole variable domain DGGITQSPKYLFRKEGQNVTLSCEQNLNHDAMYWYRQDPGQGLRLIYYSQIVNDFQKGDIAEGYSVSREKKESFPLTVTSAQKNPTAFYLCASSRVGQPQHFGDGTRLSIL.

This chain connects TRBV7-9 to TRBJ2-7; 8 bases line up with TRBD2. The CDR3 loop spans 17 amino acids. With V trimmed by 5 bases and J by 1 base, 13 bases remained unmatched. Germline assignment: CDR1 SEHNR and CDR2 FQNEAQ (reference sequence). This chain's CDR3 is CASSLGGWRGVSYEQYF. The CDR3 region has the DNA TGTGCCAGCAGCCTAGGTGGATGGCGGGGGGTGTCCTACGAGCAGTACTTC.

V usage is TRBV27 and J usage is TRBJ2-3, with 8 bases matching TRBD1. The CDR3 length is 15 residues. CDR1 is MNHEY and CDR2 is SMNVEV in the germline V gene (reference sequence). After removal of 3 bases from V and 1 base from J, the junction contained 3 bases not matched to a gene. The CDR3 region is CASSFSDRGTDTQYF. Written as DNA, the CDR3 is TGTGCCAGCAGTTTTTCGGACAGGGGCACAGATACGCAGTATTTT.

DNA for the CDR3: TGTGCCAGCAGTTTGGATACAGGGTGGTCCACTGAAGCTTTCTTT. Its protein is CASSLDTGWSTEAFF. V and J are TRBV6-5 and TRBJ1-1; D possibly corresponds to TRBD1 (6 bases). V lost 4 bases and J lost 4, with 16 bases in between. Germline CDR1 reads MNHEY; CDR2 reads SVGAGI. The CDR3 contains 15 residues.

In DNA, the CDR3 is TGTGCCAGCAGTTTTCGCACTGAAGCTTTCTTT. This gives the protein CASSFRTEAFF. The chain recombines TRBV28 with TRBJ1-1, with unresolved D. Germline V gene lookup returns CDR1 MDHEN and CDR2 SYDVKM. This CDR3 contains 11 residues. V was pared by 3 bases and J by 4 bases, with 3 bases between.

J is TRBJ2-3 and V is TRBV6-5, with D perhaps matching TRBD2 (7 bases). This CDR3 is built from 15 residues. Trimming left V 4 bases short and J 2 bases short, with 13 bases between. Germline V gene data show CDR1 as MNHEY and CDR2 as SVGAGI. The CDR3 sequence: CASSSRGADTDTQYF. The CDR3 DNA reads TGTGCCAGCAGTTCACGGGGGGCCGACACAGATACGCAGTATTTT.

V and J are TRBV19 and TRBJ2-7; 10 bases align to TRBD2. Unmatched junction bases numbered 7, after V lost 0 bases and J lost 5 bases. CDR1 LNHDA and CDR2 SQIVND come from the germline V gene (reference sequence). This CDR3 comprises 16 residues. The CDR3 bases are TGTGCCAGTAGTATAGAATCGAGCGGGGGGGCTCACGAGCAGTACTTC. Protein sequence: CASSIESSGGAHEQYF.

The chain uses TRBV10-2 and TRBJ2-5, with TRBD2 matching 10 bases. CDR1 and CDR2 from the germline V gene are WSHSY and SAAADI. Trimming cost V 4 bases and J 5 bases; bases outside gene matches: 10. The CDR3 loop spans 16 amino acids. The DNA of the CDR3 is TGCGCCAGCAGTGGGGCTAGCGGGAGCCCGAGGGAGACCCAGTACTTC. Its protein is CASSGASGSPRETQYF.

This sequence joins TRBV19 and TRBJ2-5; 12 positions agree with TRBD1. The CDR3 contains 14 residues. The germline V gene encodes CDR1 LNHDA and CDR2 SQIVND (reference sequence). Losses at the gene ends were 8 bases for V and 4 bases for J; bases not matched to a gene: 5. The CDR3 loop reads CASGDRGRGETQYF. Here the CDR3 DNA reads TGTGCCAGTGGGGACAGGGGGCGCGGAGAGACCCAGTACTTC.

This clone was seen once. V gene TRBV5-1 combines with J gene TRBJ1-1; D gene ambiguous. In germline, CDR1 is SGHRS, CDR2 YFSETQ. The CDR3 totals 16 residues. Trimming left V 4 bases short and J 1 base short, with 17 bases between. The CDR3 DNA reads as TGCGCCAGCAGCCCGACCAGTAGCGCCGGGAACACTGAAGCTTTCTTT. Translated: CASSPTSSAGNTEAFF.

J is TRBJ2-1 and V is TRBV4-1; possibly TRBD1 for D (6 bases). Germline-derived CDR1 and CDR2 are MGHRA and YSYEKL. The CDR3 has 15 amino acids. V shed 1 base and J shed 7 bases, with 14 bases lying between them. The CDR3 nucleotides are TGCGCCAGCAGCCAAGGTTTGCCAGGGGCGAATGAGCAGTTCTTC. Protein: CASSQGLPGANEQFF.

CDR3 sequence: CASSPTSGESYEQYF. As DNA, the CDR3 is TGTGCCAGCTCACCGACTAGCGGAGAATCCTACGAGCAGTACTTC. This chain joins TRBV18 and TRBJ2-7; 9 nucleotides match TRBD2. CDR3 length: 15 residues. CDR1 and CDR2 from the germline V gene are KGHSH and LQKENI. Trimming took 3 bases from V and 1 from J; bases not matched to a gene: 4.

The V gene is TRBV18, the J gene TRBJ1-1, with D perhaps matching TRBD1 (6 bases). CDR1 and CDR2 from the germline V gene are KGHSH and LQKENI. Trimming shortened V by 3 bases and J by 2 bases, and 13 bases separated the two germline ends. This CDR3 is built from 15 residues. The CDR3 DNA reads TGTGCCAGCTCACCTCCCGGACAGTCAAACACTGAAGCTTTCTTT. Protein sequence: CASSPPGQSNTEAFF.

The chain joins TRBV5-1 to TRBJ2-5; D is uncertain. V lost 0 bases and J 1 base, leaving 7 bases between the germline ends. The CDR3 is made up of 14 amino acids. The germline gives CDR1 SGHRS, CDR2 YFSETQ. CDR3 amino acids: CASSLASTQETQYF. The CDR3 coding sequence is TGCGCCAGCAGCTTGGCATCTACCCAAGAGACCCAGTACTTC.

The V gene is TRBV10-3, the J gene TRBJ1-4, with a possible D match to TRBD1 (5 bases). Trimming cost V 4 bases and J 0 bases, with 15 bases left between them. Germline loops: CDR1 ENHRY, CDR2 SYGVKD. The CDR3 is 17 residues long. The CDR3 is CAISAQGKVSTNEKLFF. The CDR3, as DNA: TGTGCCATCAGTGCGCAGGGTAAAGTTTCAACTAATGAAAAACTGTTTTTT.